In its sample, the clone carrying this TCR beta chain was seen a few times. What it binds is not known. The sample originates from a study of beta chain features in type 1 diabetes. Study-level points and caveats: A cDNA-based sequencing approach could over-represent cells with high TCR expression.

As every portion of the isolated RNA was reverse transcribed, the sequencing read expressed TCRB transcripts. Sequencing was performed with immunoSEQ multiplex PCR; in TCRdb, only in-frame clones are kept and a portion is missing. The sample yields about 44,000 clones, over 50% seen once. A CD45RO/CCR7/CD25/CD127/CD95/CD27 panel sorted naive, central memory, regulatory and stem cell-like memory CD4+ cells. The CDR3 contains 12 residues. The ends were cut back, 5 bases at V and 4 bases at J, with 5 bases in the middle. Germline lookup yields CDR1 LNHDA and CDR2 SQIVND (reference sequence). This clonotype was obtained from a woman between 18 and 29 years old in good health. Sequencing used Tregs from blood. The chain recombines TRBV19 with TRBJ2-2; D is ambiguous. The CDR3 nucleotides are TGTGCCAGTAGTCCGTTCACCGGGGAGCTGTTTTTT. It codes for CASSPFTGELFF.